Each of the 23 T cell receptor beta chains below was sequenced from the same sample in a study of T cells in women clearing cervical HPV infection. Generated by immunoSEQ multiplex PCR, the TCRdb table keeps only in-frame clones and is missing some. The table lists 36,000 or so clones. Material for sequencing was blood buffy coat. These receptors were obtained from a woman aged 18 to 75 with a cervical HPV16 infection that either progressed to CIN3+ or cleared (not recorded which).

The CDR3 spells CASSIDWQGTGQPQHF. Partial CDR3 DNA: TGTGCCAGTAGTATAGATTGGCAGGGAACGGGACAGCCC. V usage is TRBV19 and J usage is TRBJ1-5; possible D gene TRBD1, 5 bases. Sequencing ends 3 residues short of the CDR3 end; the germline J gene provides the rest. The germline V and J ends were trimmed by 0 bases and 7 bases, with 16 bases remaining between them. The CDR3 spans 16 residues. Germline V gene data show CDR1 as LNHDA and CDR2 as SQIVND (reference sequence).

Note on this clone: The CDR3 end falls 3 residues outside the read, so it is completed with the germline J gene. V is TRBV18 and J is TRBJ2-1; D perhaps matches TRBD2 (6 bases). Trimming took 3 bases from V and 8 from J, leaving 23 bases between them. The germline V gene has CDR1 KGHSH and CDR2 LQKENI. The CDR3 contains 17 residues. CDR3 DNA, as far as it was read: TGTGCCAGCTCACCTTCCCCCGGGACTTCTAATCTGGATGAG. Translation: CASSPSPGTSNLDE. The entire CDR3 protein is CASSPSPGTSNLDEQFF.

About this clone itself: The read comes to an end 3 residues before the CDR3 does, leaving the germline J gene to fill in the end. The gene calls are TRBV7-6 and TRBJ2-3, with 10 bases that match TRBD2. Germline-derived CDR1 and CDR2 are SGHVS and FNYEAQ. CDR3 length: 15 residues. The sequenced part of the CDR3 DNA is TGTGCCAGCAGCTTACTAGCGGGGGCGCAAGAGACG. It is translated as CASSLLAGAQET. The full CDR3 is CASSLLAGAQETQYF.

To note about this clone: The sequenced fragment ends 3 residues before the CDR3 boundary, so the rest is inferred from the germline J gene. This rearrangement joins TRBV7-2 to TRBJ1-1; D gene uncertain. Trimming removed 2 bases from V and 4 bases from J, with 8 bases in between. This CDR3 has 13 amino acids. Germline CDR1 reads SGHTA; CDR2 reads FQGNSA. CDR3 residues: CASSLKGRTEAFF. The CDR3 DNA, read in part, is TGTGCCAGCAGCTTAAAAGGGCGCACTGAA.

With respect to this clone: The read ends 3 residues early relative to the CDR3; the germline J gene fills the gap. The chain employs TRBV7-2 and TRBJ2-6, with 8 bases matching TRBD2. Germline V lookup: CDR1 SGHTA, CDR2 FQGNSA. Trimming took 0 bases from V and 0 from J; bases not matched to a gene: 4. The CDR3 runs to 18 residues. CDR3 region: CASSLAAGEISGANVLTF. CDR3 bases read: TGTGCCAGCAGCTTAGCAGCGGGGGAAATCTCTGGGGCCAACGTC.

As to this clone: The read stops 3 residues short of the end of the CDR3; the missing end is completed from the germline J gene. The rearrangement uses TRBV30 and TRBJ1-2; D may be TRBD1 (5 bases). Germline values: CDR1 GTSNPN, CDR2 SVGIG (reference sequence). The CDR3 runs 16 residues. V gave up 1 base and J gave up 4 bases, with 19 bases separating them. The CDR3 bases that were read are TGTGCCTGGAGTGATACCCTGGGGACTCCTCTCTATGGC. Protein product: CAWSDTLGTPLYG. The full CDR3 protein is CAWSDTLGTPLYGYTF.

Worth noting for this clone: The germline gene is not matched at one end of the junction; a read error may be the cause. The CDR3 end lies 3 residues beyond the end of the read and is filled in from the germline J gene. The gene calls are TRBV7-2 and TRBJ1-2, with D possibly being TRBD1 (5 bases). This CDR3 contains 13 residues. Germline lookup yields CDR1 SGHTA and CDR2 FQGNSA. CDR3 DNA, as far as it was read: TGTGCCAGCAGCTTAGGGCAGGGCTATAGC. It is translated as CASSLGQGYS. The whole CDR3 reads CASSLGQGYSYTF. The full variable domain, its missing parts supplied by reference TRBV7-2 and TRBJ1-2, is GAGVSQSPSNKVTEKGKDVELRCDPISGHTALYWYRQSLGQGLEFLIYFQGNSAPDKSGLPSDRFSAERTGGSVSTLTIQRTQQEDSAVYLCASSLGQGYSYTFGSGTRLTVV.

This clone is called medium-sized based on its frequency. The missing CDR3 end, 3 residues past where the read stops, is filled in from the germline J gene. The chain couples TRBV29-1 to TRBJ2-4; D not resolved. The germline V and J ends were trimmed by 1 base and 0 bases, with 16 bases remaining between them. CDR3 length equals 17 residues. Germline loops: CDR1 SQVTM, CDR2 ANQGSEA. The CDR3 DNA, read in part, is TGCAGCGTTGAAGTGAAAAAGGAAACAGTAGCCAAAAACATT. It yields the protein CSVEVKKETVAKNI. The whole CDR3 protein reads CSVEVKKETVAKNIQYF.

With regard to this clone: The read ends 3 residues shy of where the CDR3 ends; the end is completed using the germline J gene. J is TRBJ2-2 and V is TRBV13; possibly TRBD1 for D (6 bases). CDR1 and CDR2 (germline): PRHDT, FYEKMQ (reference sequence). This CDR3 has 16 residues. The sequenced part of the CDR3 DNA is TGTGCCAGCAGCTTAGGGGCAGGGGTGCCCAATTCACCG. As protein: CASSLGAGVPNSP. The entire CDR3 sequence reads CASSLGAGVPNSPLFF.

The CDR3 region is CASSDGTVWGNEQFF. The covered CDR3 bases are TGTGCCAGCAGCGACGGGACAGTCTGGGGCAATGAG. The chain has TRBV5-6 and TRBJ2-1; TRBD1 aligns across 7 bases. The read stops 3 residues short of the end of the CDR3; the missing end is completed from the germline J gene. The V gene's germline CDR1 is SGHDT and CDR2 YYEEEE. The CDR3 extends over 15 amino acids. V lost 4 bases and J lost 6; bases outside the gene matches: 10.

A word on this clone: Sequencing ends 3 residues short of the CDR3 end; the germline J gene provides the rest. The chain employs TRBV4-2 and TRBJ2-7; D is possibly TRBD1 (6 bases). Germline V gene sequence: CDR1 LGHNA, CDR2 YNFKEQ. The CDR3 extends over 15 amino acids. V lost 0 bases to trimming and J lost 3 bases, with 12 bases between them. CDR3 residues: CASSQDRTAFYEQYF. CDR3 DNA (partial): TGTGCCAGCAGCCAAGACAGGACAGCCTTCTACGAG.

Regarding this clone: The read ends 3 residues shy of where the CDR3 ends; the end is completed using the germline J gene. The chain combines TRBV6-2 or TRBV6-3 with TRBJ1-2, with D unclear. The germline V gene has CDR1 MNHEY and CDR2 SVGEGT. The V end was cut by 3 bases, the J end by 4 bases, with 9 bases between. The CDR3 has 13 residues. CDR3 residues: CASSYQNIYGYTF. CDR3 DNA, as far as it was read: TGTGCCAGCAGTTATCAGAATATCTATGGC.

The CDR3 is CSVRDSNSPLHF. The CDR3 bases that were read are TGCAGCGTTAGGGACAGTAATTCACCC. This chain links TRBV29-1 with TRBJ1-6, with TRBD1 matching over 7 bases. The sequenced fragment ends 3 residues before the CDR3 boundary, so the rest is inferred from the germline J gene. V lost 5 bases to trimming and J lost 6 bases; unmatched junction nucleotides: 1. Germline CDR1 reads SQVTM; CDR2 reads ANQGSEA. The CDR3 has 12 amino acids.

For this clone: The read halts 3 residues ahead of the CDR3 end, with the missing end drawn from the germline J gene. V is TRBV7-8 and J is TRBJ2-3, with TRBD2 as a possible D gene (6 bases). This CDR3 region has 17 residues. Trimming took 5 bases from V and 0 from J, leaving 18 bases between them. The germline gives CDR1 SGHVS, CDR2 FQNEAQ. CDR3 amino acids: CASSPRWGELSTDTQYF. Partial CDR3 DNA: TGTGCCAGCAGCCCCCGTTGGGGGGAGCTGAGCACAGATACG.

About this clone itself: The CDR3 is cut off 3 residues early in the read; its end comes from the germline J gene. The chain couples TRBV6-1 to TRBJ2-1, with a weak D call TRBD1 (6 bases). The CDR3 is 15 amino acids. Per the germline V gene, CDR1 is MNHNS and CDR2 is SASEGT. Trimming shortened V by 3 bases and J by 1 base, and 10 bases separated the two germline ends. This chain's CDR3 is CASSELQGSYNEQFF. The DNA read from the CDR3 is TGTGCCAGCAGTGAGTTGCAGGGGTCCTACAATGAG.

About this clone itself: Sequencing ends 3 residues short of the CDR3 end; the germline J gene provides the rest. This chain connects TRBV7-9 to TRBJ1-4, with 7 bases matching TRBD1. From germline, CDR1 is SEHNR and CDR2 FQNEAQ (reference sequence). V lost 5 bases, J lost 5 bases, and 8 bases stayed unmatched. The CDR3 contains 15 residues. The CDR3 spells CASSIRDSRNEKLFF. CDR3 bases read: TGTGCCAGCAGCATCCGGGACAGCCGAAATGAAAAA.

To note about this clone: The DNA ends 3 residues before the CDR3 does, and the rest of the CDR3 is filled in from the germline J gene. V is TRBV6-1 and J is TRBJ2-3; D not certain. V was clipped by 2 bases and J by 4 bases, with 7 bases between them. The CDR3 length is 13 residues. Germline V CDR1 and CDR2: MNHNS, SASEGT. Incomplete CDR3 DNA: TGTGCCAGCAGTGAAAGTAGGGCAGATACG. This gives the protein CASSESRADT. The full CDR3 sequence reads CASSESRADTQYF.

The sequenced part of the CDR3 DNA is TGTGCCAGCAGCCGGGACAGAGATAGTTCACCC. Translating it yields CASSRDRDSSP. The complete CDR3 sequence is CASSRDRDSSPLHF. The chain combines TRBV14 with TRBJ1-6, with 7 bases matching TRBD1. The CDR3 extends 3 residues past the end of the read, so its final part is completed from the germline J gene. Germline V gene lookup returns CDR1 SGHDN and CDR2 FVKESK. V was pared by 4 bases and J by 9 bases, with 6 bases of the junction left unmatched. CDR3 length equals 14 residues.

The CDR3 spells CASSLWQGETQYF. The DNA read from the CDR3 is TGTGCCAGCAGCTTATGGCAGGGGGAGACC. This sequence joins TRBV11-1 and TRBJ2-5; a weak D match, TRBD1 (6 bases). Read sequence stops 3 residues before the CDR3 end, and the germline J gene provides the missing end. The V gene lost 2 bases and the J gene lost 5 bases, with 9 bases spanning the gap. The CDR3 has 13 amino acids. Germline assignment: CDR1 SGHAT and CDR2 FQDESV (reference sequence).

Details on this clone: The CDR3 extends 3 residues past the end of the read, so its final part is completed from the germline J gene. This chain connects TRBV9 to TRBJ2-3, with D unresolved. V was shortened by 0 bases and J by 6 bases, with 8 bases between the two germline ends. Germline-derived CDR1 and CDR2 are SGDLS and YYNGEE. This CDR3 spans 13 amino acids. The CDR3 here is CASSVVDSDTQYF. The CDR3 DNA, read in part, is TGTGCCAGCAGCGTAGTTGACTCCGATACG.

With regard to this clone: The CDR3 is cut off 3 residues early in the read; its end comes from the germline J gene. The gene calls are TRBV19 and TRBJ1-2; D is possibly TRBD1 (6 bases). Germline values: CDR1 LNHDA, CDR2 SQIVND (reference sequence). V dropped 0 bases and J dropped 3 bases, with 11 bases sitting between them. This CDR3 is built from 15 residues. The sequenced part of the CDR3 DNA is TGTGCCAGTAGTATAGATTTATCAGGGGACTATGGC. Protein product: CASSIDLSGDYG. The whole CDR3 sequence reads CASSIDLSGDYGYTF.

Remarks on this clone: Coverage ceases 3 residues before the CDR3 finishes, and the germline J gene fills in the end. The rearrangement links TRBV4-1 to TRBJ2-7; TRBD1 matches 9 bases. The trim removed 2 bases at V and 3 bases at J, leaving 5 bases unmatched. The CDR3 is 15 residues long. Germline V gives CDR1 MGHRA, CDR2 YSYEKL. The CDR3 DNA, read in part, is TGCGCCAGCAGCCAAACTGACAGGGGGGACTACGAG. It translates to CASSQTDRGDYE. The whole CDR3 reads CASSQTDRGDYEQYF.

Points on this clone: The CDR3 goes on 3 residues after the read ends, and that part is filled in from the germline J gene. The chain joins TRBV7-2 to TRBJ2-7, with TRBD1 matching over 9 bases. The V and J ends lost 5 bases and 5 bases, in that order; junction bases with no gene match: 7. Germline assignment: CDR1 SGHTA and CDR2 FQGNSA. The CDR3 is 14 residues long. The CDR3 region is CASSAGQGGHEQYF. The sequenced CDR3 bases are TGTGCCAGCAGCGCGGGACAGGGCGGCCACGAG.